Sequencing of this T cell receptor beta chain was carried out in a study of beta chain features in type 1 diabetes. Study-level results: Any HLA type influence on TCRB rearrangement was left unresolved here. Naive, central memory and Treg TCRB repertoires seemed to resemble each other more closely in patients than they did in healthy donors. The study found moderately but significantly shorter TCRB CDR3s in all four CD4+ subsets of Type 1 diabetes patients. When VDJ junctions were examined, type 1 diabetes patients showed fewer insertions and more deletions.

Investigators reverse transcribed all isolated RNA, so they sequenced expressed TCRB transcripts. Repertoires were generated with immunoSEQ multiplex PCR, while TCRdb's copy carries only in-frame clones and drops some. The data show a few hundred thousand clones, 10% to 15% seen once. CDR3 length equals 15 residues. The J segment lost 0 bases and the V segment lost 5 bases, leaving 5 bases of the junction unmatched. Germline assignment: CDR1 SEHNR and CDR2 FQNEAQ (reference sequence). Only a few counts were recorded for this clone. Its antigen is undetermined. This clonotype originated in a man younger than 35 in good health. The V gene is TRBV7-9, the J gene TRBJ2-3; 7 bases line up with TRBD2. Sequences were obtained from naive CD4+ T cells from blood. The CDR3 DNA is TGTGCCAGCAGCCTACTAGCGTTTAGCACAGATACGCAGTATTTT. Its translation: CASSLLAFSTDTQYF.